This T cell receptor (beta chain) was recorded in a study of blood T cell repertoires in COVID-19. Study-wide background: Sites across the United States, Italy and Spain contributed samples from acute and convalescent COVID-19. PBMCs, B-cell-depleted T cells, or T cells were the source of the cDNA or gDNA that made up the material.

Original processing notes: Estimation of nucleated cell counts was performed using reference gene primer amplification. This table comes from immunoSEQ multiplex PCR, and its TCRdb copy is limited to in-frame clones, with some not included. That table gives V, J and clone size, and the DNA gave D and trimming. Of 250,000 or so clones listed, 65% to 85% are singletons. From germline, CDR1 is SGHNT and CDR2 YYREEE (reference sequence). Trimming removed 2 bases from V and 3 bases from J, with 11 bases in between. This CDR3 has 14 residues. The receptor was derived from a middle-aged woman who had recovered from COVID-19. The specimen was peripheral blood. The chain couples TRBV5-4 to TRBJ2-5, with D possibly matching TRBD2 (5 bases). Here the CDR3 reads CASSFKAEEETQYF. The CDR3 DNA follows: TGTGCCAGCAGCTTTAAAGCGGAGGAAGAGACCCAGTACTTC.